This T cell receptor (beta chain) comes out of a study of cytomegalovirus exposure and HLA in healthy donors. A word on this clone: Antigen specificity is unknown.

Healthy bone marrow donors made up the donor group. Findings and caveats of the study: A later analysis by the authors found several of the most significant clusters apparently linked to common viral pathogens.

This PCR relied on a set of 60 Vbeta primers and 13 Jbeta primers. As processed by the authors: In a later analysis, roughly 10 million of around 75 million unique beta chains occurred in at least two donors. Measured with immunoSEQ multiplex PCR; TCRdb has only the in-frame clones, and not every one. D and trimming were read from the DNA, whereas the V and J calls and clone size are those reported in that table. Of 100,000 to 150,000 clones in the sample, 65% to 85% were seen once. V shed 2 bases and J 9 bases; nucleotides not matched to a gene: 1. Germline CDR1 MNHEY, CDR2 SMNVEV (reference sequence). The CDR3 extends over 11 amino acids.

The chain recombines TRBV27 with TRBJ2-7, with TRBD1 matching 7 bases. The clonotype comes from a middle-aged man in good health and CMV-seronegative. Sequenced material: PBMCs. The CDR3 sequence: CASSLTGVQYF. CDR3 in DNA: TGTGCCAGCAGTTTAACAGGGGTGCAGTACTTC.